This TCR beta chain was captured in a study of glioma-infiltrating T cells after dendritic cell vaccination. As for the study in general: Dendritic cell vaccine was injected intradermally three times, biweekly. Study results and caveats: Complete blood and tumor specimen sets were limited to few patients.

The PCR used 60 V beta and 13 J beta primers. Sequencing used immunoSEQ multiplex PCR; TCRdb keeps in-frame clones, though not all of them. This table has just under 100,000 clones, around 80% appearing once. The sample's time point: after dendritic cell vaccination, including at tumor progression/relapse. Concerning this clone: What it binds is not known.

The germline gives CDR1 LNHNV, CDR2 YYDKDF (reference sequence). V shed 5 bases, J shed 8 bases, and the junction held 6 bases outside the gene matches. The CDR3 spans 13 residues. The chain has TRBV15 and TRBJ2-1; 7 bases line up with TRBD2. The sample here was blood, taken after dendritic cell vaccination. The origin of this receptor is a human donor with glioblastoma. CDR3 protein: CATSRWGGDEQFF. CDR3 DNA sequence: TGTGCCACCAGCCGTTGGGGGGGAGATGAGCAGTTCTTC.